These 5 T cell receptor beta chains share one sample of origin, sequenced in a study of blood T cell repertoires in COVID-19. Assay: immunoSEQ multiplex PCR; the TCRdb copy retains only in-frame clones and omits some. The sample lists about 98,000 clones, 81% occurring once. The sample taken for sequencing was peripheral blood. The source is an elderly woman with acute or convalescent COVID-19.

V and J are TRBV6-6 and TRBJ2-5, with 8 bases matching TRBD1. The V segment lost 5 bases and the J segment 8 bases; nucleotides outside the gene matches: 13. The length of the CDR3 is 15 residues. The V gene's germline CDR1 is MNHNY and CDR2 SVGAGI (reference sequence). In DNA form, the CDR3 reads TGTGCCAGCAGTACCCCGACAGGGGTGGCACGCACCCAGTACTTC. It specifies CASSTPTGVARTQYF.

The V gene is TRBV5-8, the J gene TRBJ2-3; TRBD1 matches at 7 bases. The CDR3 contains 12 residues. After removal of 8 bases from V and 1 base from J, the junction contained 1 base not matched to a gene. Per the germline V gene, CDR1 is SGHTS and CDR2 is YDEGEE. CDR3 sequence: CASGQGTDTQYF. The CDR3 coding sequence is TGTGCCAGTGGACAGGGCACAGATACGCAGTATTTT.

This chain connects TRBV30 to TRBJ2-7, with 9 bases matching TRBD1. Germline V gene data show CDR1 as GTSNPN and CDR2 as SVGIG (reference sequence). The V and J ends lost 1 base and 3 bases, in that order; junction bases with no gene match: 4. The CDR3 runs to 14 residues. This CDR3 reads CAWSGTGANYEQYF. DNA of the CDR3: TGTGCCTGGAGTGGGACAGGGGCTAACTACGAGCAGTACTTC. Full variable domain (rest looked up from reference TRBV30 and TRBJ2-7): SQTIHQWPATLVQPVGSPLSLECTVEGTSNPNLYWYRQAAGRGLQLLFYSVGIGQISSEVPQNLSASRPQDRQFILSSKKLLLSDSGFYLCAWSGTGANYEQYFGPGTRLTVT.

This clone has more than one count but fewer than ten. The V call is TRBV5-1, the J call TRBJ1-2; 7 nucleotides line up with TRBD1. Germline V gene sequence: CDR1 SGHRS, CDR2 YFSETQ. The V gene end was trimmed by 0 bases and the J gene end by 6 bases; junction bases not matched to a gene: 2. The CDR3 extends over 13 amino acids. The CDR3 reads CASSLGQGHGYTF. In nucleotides, the CDR3 is TGCGCCAGCAGCTTGGGACAGGGTCATGGCTACACCTTC.

This rearrangement joins TRBV5-6 to TRBJ2-7, with 8 bases that match TRBD1. The CDR3 is made up of 15 amino acids. J was trimmed by 3 bases and V by 4 bases; bases with no gene match: 9. CDR1 is SGHDT and CDR2 is YYEEEE in the germline V gene. As DNA, the CDR3 is TGTGCCAGCAGCCCCTGGACAGGGCGGGACTACGAGCAGTACGTC. Protein sequence: CASSPWTGRDYEQYV.